Below, one T cell receptor beta chain is given with its context. This sample was included in a study of blood T cell repertoires in COVID-19. About the research overall: Acute and convalescent COVID-19 samples came from the United States, Italy and Spain. PBMCs, B-cell-depleted T cells, or T cells were the source of the cDNA or gDNA that made up the material.

This CDR3 is built from 15 residues. Trimming shortened V by 0 bases and J by 3 bases, and 10 bases separated the two germline ends. Germline CDR1 and CDR2: SGHAT and FQDESV (reference sequence). Methods used by the authors: Amplification from reference gene primers served as the basis for estimated nucleated cell counts. Profiling relied on immunoSEQ multiplex PCR, and the TCRdb table lists in-frame clones only, not all of them. Clonal size and the V and J genes are those of that table, whereas D and trimming came from the DNA. The sample holds a few hundred thousand clones, under 90% seen once. V gene TRBV11-1 combines with J gene TRBJ2-3, with D possibly being TRBD2 (5 bases). Material for sequencing was peripheral blood. The source of this sequence is a woman in her thirties or forties who had recovered from COVID-19. The CDR3 DNA reads as TGTGCCAGCAGCTTAGCGGGAGTAAGGACAGATACGCAGTATTTT. Amino acids: CASSLAGVRTDTQYF.